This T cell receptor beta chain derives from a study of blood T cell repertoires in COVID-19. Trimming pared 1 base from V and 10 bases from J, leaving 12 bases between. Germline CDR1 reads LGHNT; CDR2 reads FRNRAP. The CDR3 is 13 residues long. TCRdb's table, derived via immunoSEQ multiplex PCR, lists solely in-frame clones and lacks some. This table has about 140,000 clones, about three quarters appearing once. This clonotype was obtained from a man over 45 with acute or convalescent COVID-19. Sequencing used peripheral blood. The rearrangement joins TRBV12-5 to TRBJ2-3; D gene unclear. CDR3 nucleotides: TGTGCTAGTGGTTTGGGAGCTCCCCCTCCGCAGTATTTT. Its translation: CASGLGAPPPQYF.